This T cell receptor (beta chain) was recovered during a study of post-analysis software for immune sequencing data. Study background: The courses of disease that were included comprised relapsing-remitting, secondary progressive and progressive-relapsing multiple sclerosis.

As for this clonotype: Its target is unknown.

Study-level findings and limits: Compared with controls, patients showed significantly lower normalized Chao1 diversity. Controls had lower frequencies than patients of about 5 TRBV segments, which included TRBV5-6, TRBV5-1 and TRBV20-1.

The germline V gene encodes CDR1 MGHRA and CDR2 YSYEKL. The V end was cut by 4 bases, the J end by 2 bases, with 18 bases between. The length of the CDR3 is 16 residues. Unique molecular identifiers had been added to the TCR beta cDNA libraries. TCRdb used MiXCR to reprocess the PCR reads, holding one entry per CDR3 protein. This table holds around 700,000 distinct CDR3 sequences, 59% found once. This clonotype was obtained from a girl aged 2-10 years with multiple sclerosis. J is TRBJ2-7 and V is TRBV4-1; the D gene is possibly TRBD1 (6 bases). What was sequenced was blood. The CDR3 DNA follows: TGCGCCAGCAGCCTTTATCCGGGGACAAATCCCTACGAGCAGTACTTC. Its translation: CASSLYPGTNPYEQYF.